These 14 T cell receptor beta chains were sequenced from one sample in a study of CD8+CD57+ T cells in acquired aplastic anemia. The authors sequenced patients whose flow cytometry had shown CD8+CD57+ cell expansion. CDR3 and TCR beta VDJ profiling relied on genomic DNA as the template. Using its own MiXCR run on the reads, TCRdb lists one record per CDR3 protein. The top ten hold under 45% of the sample, which has roughly 200,000 distinct CDR3 sequences, nearly 65% seen once. The sequenced sample consisted of sorted CD4+, CD8+, or CD8+CD57+ T cells (not recorded which) from PBMCs. These receptor sequences come from a human donor with aplastic anemia.

This clonotype was seen repeatedly, ten times or more. The chain has TRBV7-9 and TRBJ2-1; 13 bases are a match to TRBD2. The CDR3 has 16 residues. Germline loops: CDR1 SEHNR, CDR2 FQNEAQ (reference sequence). J gave up 3 bases and V 6 bases, and 5 bases lay outside the gene matches. CDR3 residues: CASSRTSGGHYNEQFF. DNA of the CDR3: TGTGCCAGCAGTCGGACTAGCGGGGGCCACTACAATGAGCAGTTCTTC. Based on the CDR3 plus reference TRBV7-9 and TRBJ2-1, the full variable domain is DTGVSQNPRHKITKRGQNVTFRCDPISEHNRLYWYRQTLGQGPEFLTYFQNEAQLEKSRLLSDRFSAERPKGSFSTLEIQRTEQGDSAMYLCASSRTSGGHYNEQFFGPGTRLTVL.

This clonotype occurred a few times. It may be a read error: a sequence one base away is much more abundant. The gene calls are TRBV11-2 and TRBJ2-7, with D possibly being TRBD1 (5 bases). Germline V gene lookup returns CDR1 SGHAT and CDR2 FQNNGV. The length of the CDR3 is 14 residues. The V end was cut by 5 bases, the J end by 3 bases, with 14 bases between. The CDR3 nucleotides are TGTGCCAGCAGCCTTGGGGCCTTAGACTACGAGCAGTACTTC. This translates into CASSLGALDYEQYF.

This chain joins TRBV2 and TRBJ1-1, with a possible D match to TRBD1 (5 bases). V was clipped by 8 bases and J by 1 base, with 5 bases between them. This CDR3 comprises 11 residues. From germline, CDR1 is SNHLY and CDR2 FYNNEI. CDR3 bases: TGTGCCAGCCAGGGGAACACTGAAGCTTTCTTT. This translates into CASQGNTEAFF. Full variable domain (missing parts from reference TRBV2 and TRBJ1-1): EPEVTQTPSHQVTQMGQEVILRCVPISNHLYFYWYRQILGQKVEFLVSFYNNEISEKSEIFDDQFSVERPDGSNFTLKIRSTKLEDSAMYFCASQGNTEAFFGQGTRLTVV.

This clonotype came up a few times. This may be a read error, as it is one base from a much larger clone. The chain combines TRBV12-3 or TRBV12-4 with TRBJ2-1; 8 bases map to TRBD2. The V segment lost 6 bases and the J segment 12 bases; nucleotides outside the gene matches: 19. CDR3 length: 16 amino acids. For the CDR3, the DNA is TGTGCCAGCAGATATAGCGGGGCCCGCGAGAGTGATGGGCAGTTCTTC. Translation gives CASRYSGARESDGQFF.

This clonotype has a count of ten or more. The V gene is TRBV30, the J gene TRBJ1-2, with TRBD1 matching over 12 bases. V gave up 3 bases and J gave up 6 bases; unmatched junction bases: 5. CDR3 length: 14 amino acids. Germline loops: CDR1 GTSNPN, CDR2 SVGIG (reference sequence). The CDR3 reads CAWSPGQGADGYTF. In DNA form, the CDR3 reads TGTGCCTGGAGCCCGGGACAGGGGGCCGATGGCTACACCTTC.

This clonotype appeared a few times. The V and J genes are TRBV15 and TRBJ2-7; D gene ambiguous. Germline V CDR1 and CDR2: LNHNV, YYDKDF (reference sequence). The V end was cut by 0 bases, the J end by 2 bases, with 5 bases between. The CDR3 covers 13 residues. The chain's CDR3 is CATSRDIPYEQYF. The CDR3 DNA reads TGTGCCACCAGCAGAGACATCCCCTACGAGCAGTACTTC.

The chain combines TRBV7-8 with TRBJ2-2; 11 bases agree with TRBD2. J gave up 2 bases and V 0 bases, and 2 bases lay outside the gene matches. CDR1 is SGHVS and CDR2 is FQNEAQ in the germline V gene. CDR3 size: 17 residues. The CDR3 DNA is TGTGCCAGCAGCTTAGCCGGGACTAGCGGAAACACCGGGGAGCTGTTTTTT. Translation gives CASSLAGTSGNTGELFF.

As to this clonotype: It may be a read error: a sequence one base away is much more abundant. The chain has TRBV7-9 and TRBJ2-3; 9 bases match TRBD1. CDR1 and CDR2 from the germline V gene are SEHNR and FQNEAQ (reference sequence). This CDR3 has 11 residues. This chain's CDR3 is CASSGQGKQYF. The CDR3 DNA reads as TGCGCCAGCAGCGGACAGGGGAAGCAGTATTTT.

This clonotype has more than one count but fewer than ten. V usage is TRBV2 and J usage is TRBJ2-7; D unclear. The ends were cut back, 4 bases at V and 4 bases at J, with 5 bases in the middle. CDR1 is SNHLY and CDR2 is FYNNEI in the germline V gene. The CDR3 has 11 amino acids. The CDR3 sequence: CASSVKYEQYF. In DNA form, the CDR3 reads TGTGCCAGCAGTGTTAAGTACGAGCAGTACTTC.

There are many counts of this clonotype. V gene TRBV9 combines with J gene TRBJ2-7; 8 bases map to TRBD1. This CDR3 contains 12 residues. V lost 3 bases, J lost 7 bases, and 3 bases stayed unmatched. Germline V gene data show CDR1 as SGDLS and CDR2 as YYNGEE. The chain's CDR3 is CASSGTGGEQYF. As DNA, the CDR3 is TGTGCCAGCAGCGGAACAGGGGGGGAGCAGTACTTC.

The chain recombines TRBV9 with TRBJ2-2, with D tentatively TRBD1 or TRBD2 (6 bases each). The ends were cut back, 3 bases at V and 7 bases at J, with 16 bases in the middle. CDR1 is SGDLS, CDR2 YYNGEE, per germline. This CDR3 has 15 amino acids. In DNA form, the CDR3 reads TGTGCCAGCAGCGGTACGACAGGTAGCGGCGGGGAGCTGTTTTTT. Residues: CASSGTTGSGGELFF.

The chain employs TRBV5-1 and TRBJ2-7, with a tentative D call TRBD1 (6 bases). Germline V gene data show CDR1 as SGHRS and CDR2 as YFSETQ. V was cut by 0 bases and J by 10 bases, with 14 bases left in between. This CDR3 spans 13 amino acids. CDR3 region: CASSLDGGARQYF. The CDR3 nucleotides are TGCGCCAGCAGCTTGGATGGGGGCGCTCGACAGTACTTC.

V gene TRBV24-1 combines with J gene TRBJ1-1; 10 nucleotides match TRBD1. With 5 bases clipped from V and 5 bases from J, the junction kept 1 base outside the gene matches. Germline values: CDR1 KGHDR, CDR2 SFDVKD. The CDR3 is made up of 13 amino acids. The chain's CDR3 is CATSGQGATEAFF. The CDR3 nucleotides are TGTGCCACCAGTGGACAGGGGGCAACTGAAGCTTTCTTT.

This clonotype was detected once. J is TRBJ1-4 and V is TRBV25-1; 7 nucleotides agree with TRBD1. The CDR3 extends over 17 amino acids. The V segment lost 4 bases and the J segment 7 bases; nucleotides outside the gene matches: 15. Germline V gene sequence: CDR1 MGHDK, CDR2 SYGVNS. The CDR3 spells CASSALGGGGSGEKLFF. CDR3 coding DNA: TGTGCCAGCAGTGCATTAGGAGGGGGCGGCTCGGGTGAAAAACTGTTTTTT.